Each of the 17 T cell receptor beta chains below was sequenced from the same sample in a study of blood T cells in healthy people across ages. Then a second PCR, running about 6 to 11 cycles, was carried out with a sample-barcoded 5' primer and a J-beta primer mix. TCRdb analysed the 5' RACE reads with MiXCR anew, one entry per CDR3 protein. In the table there are roughly 1,800,000 distinct CDR3 sequences, around half of which are singletons. Sequenced: blood. These receptors originate from a woman between 40 and 50 years old in good health.

V is TRBV6-2 or TRBV6-3 and J is TRBJ2-1, with TRBD2 matching 12 bases. Trimming removed 0 bases from V and 0 bases from J; junction bases left unmatched: 3. There are 18 residues in the CDR3. The germline V gene has CDR1 MNHEY and CDR2 SVGEGT. The CDR3 reads CASSYSTSGGPSYNEQFF. The CDR3 nucleotides read TGTGCCAGCAGTTACTCTACTAGCGGGGGGCCCTCCTACAATGAGCAGTTCTTC.

V and J are TRBV9 and TRBJ2-1, with D perhaps being TRBD1 or TRBD2 (6 bases each). The germline V and J ends were trimmed by 2 bases and 9 bases, with 15 bases remaining between them. Germline V lookup: CDR1 SGDLS, CDR2 YYNGEE. This CDR3 region has 14 residues. In DNA form, the CDR3 reads TGTGCCAGCAGCGTTGGTCTAGGGGGGTTTGAGCAGTTCTTC. Encoded protein: CASSVGLGGFEQFF.

The rearrangement links TRBV6-2 or TRBV6-3 to TRBJ1-5; 7 bases align to TRBD1. CDR1 and CDR2 (germline): MNHEY, SVGEGT. This CDR3 is 18 amino acids long. Losses at the gene ends were 5 bases for V and 0 bases for J; bases not matched to a gene: 13. The chain's CDR3 is CASSPQDRRIDSNQPQHF. CDR3 in DNA: TGTGCCAGCAGTCCTCAGGACAGGCGAATCGATAGCAATCAGCCCCAGCATTTT.

This clonotype was recorded a few times. This chain connects TRBV7-2 to TRBJ2-5, with D tentatively TRBD1 or TRBD2 (5 bases each). Germline loops: CDR1 SGHTA, CDR2 FQGNSA. The V gene lost 5 bases and the J gene lost 4 bases, with 20 bases spanning the gap. The CDR3 covers 16 residues. The CDR3 coding sequence is TGTGCCAGCAGCCGACAGACCCCACAGAGGGGAGAGACCCAGTACTTC. This codes for CASSRQTPQRGETQYF. Filled out from reference TRBV7-2 and TRBJ2-5, the complete variable domain reads GAGVSQSPSNKVTEKGKDVELRCDPISGHTALYWYRQSLGQGLEFLIYFQGNSAPDKSGLPSDRFSAERTGGSVSTLTIQRTQQEDSAVYLCASSRQTPQRGETQYFGPGTRLLVL.

The J gene is TRBJ2-5, the V gene TRBV3-1; D call uncertain. Germline assignment: CDR1 LGHDT and CDR2 YNNKEL (reference sequence). The V gene lost 6 bases and the J gene lost 2 bases, with 16 bases spanning the gap. The CDR3 sequence is 15 residues long. The chain's CDR3 is CASSRVILNQETQYF. The CDR3 DNA sequence: TGTGCCAGCAGTCGCGTGATTCTGAATCAAGAGACCCAGTACTTC.

A few counts support this clonotype. The chain combines TRBV11-2 with TRBJ2-5, with TRBD1 identical over 7 bases. The germline gives CDR1 SGHAT, CDR2 FQNNGV. V shed 3 bases, J shed 2 bases, and the junction held 9 bases outside the gene matches. The CDR3 sequence is 16 residues long. DNA for the CDR3: TGTGCCAGCAGCTTTAGTCCTGGCAGGGGGCAAGAGACCCAGTACTTC. Its translation is CASSFSPGRGQETQYF.

The rearrangement uses TRBV2 and TRBJ2-3; possibly TRBD2 for D (5 bases). This CDR3 spans 16 amino acids. Trimming removed 1 base at V and 3 bases at J, with 14 bases between. CDR1 and CDR2 (germline): SNHLY, FYNNEI. The CDR3 sequence: CASSEGGHPATDTQYF. The DNA of the CDR3 is TGTGCCAGCAGTGAAGGCGGGCACCCAGCAACAGATACGCAGTATTTT.

The sample holds a few counts of this clonotype. This rearrangement joins TRBV4-3 to TRBJ1-5; D is perhaps TRBD1 (5 bases). The CDR3 is made up of 15 amino acids. The V gene's germline CDR1 is LGHNA and CDR2 YSLEER. The V gene lost 0 bases and the J gene lost 7 bases, with 13 bases spanning the gap. The CDR3 loop reads CASSQDTRGGQPQHF. The CDR3 nucleotides are TGCGCCAGCAGCCAAGATACGAGGGGAGGGCAGCCCCAGCATTTT.

The chain uses TRBV24-1 and TRBJ2-3; 13 positions agree with TRBD2. This CDR3 contains 14 residues. Germline V lookup: CDR1 KGHDR, CDR2 SFDVKD. The J segment lost 5 bases and the V segment lost 9 bases, leaving 4 bases of the junction unmatched. CDR3 bases: TGTGCCACCGGACTAGCGGGGGTCGGAGATACGCAGTATTTT. Protein product: CATGLAGVGDTQYF.

This rearrangement joins TRBV24-1 to TRBJ1-2; tentative D call: TRBD1 (6 bases). The CDR3 totals 13 residues. CDR1 and CDR2 from the germline V gene are KGHDR and SFDVKD. V dropped 7 bases and J dropped 4 bases, with 12 bases sitting between them. CDR3 bases: TGTGCCACCAGCTTGGACAGCACCTATGGCTACACCTTC. It is translated as CATSLDSTYGYTF.

A few counts support this clonotype. This rearrangement joins TRBV3-1 to TRBJ2-6; 8 bases are shared with TRBD1. This CDR3 has 20 amino acids. CDR1 and CDR2 (germline): LGHDT, YNNKEL (reference sequence). J lost 0 bases, V lost 0 bases, and 10 bases had no gene match. CDR3 residues: CASSQDQFRTGSSGANVLTF. Written as DNA, the CDR3 is TGTGCCAGCAGCCAAGATCAGTTCCGGACAGGGAGCTCTGGGGCCAACGTCCTGACTTTC.

The chain carries TRBV27 and TRBJ2-5, with TRBD2 matching over 12 bases. CDR3 size: 16 residues. Trimming cost V 0 bases and J 11 bases; bases outside gene matches: 10. The germline CDR1 and CDR2 sequences are MNHEY and SMNVEV (reference sequence). In DNA form, the CDR3 reads TGTGCCAGCAGTTTATCGTCTAGCGGGGGGGACAATGAGCAGTACTTC. It translates to CASSLSSSGGDNEQYF.

The chain has TRBV9 and TRBJ2-1; 16 bases map to TRBD2. This CDR3 region has 18 residues. V shed 2 bases and J 9 bases; nucleotides not matched to a gene: 11. The germline V gene has CDR1 SGDLS and CDR2 YYNGEE. The CDR3 DNA is TGTGCCAGCAGCGTGGAATCAGGGACTAGCGGGGGGGAGGGTGAGCAGTTCTTC. This sequence encodes CASSVESGTSGGEGEQFF.

The chain couples TRBV5-1 to TRBJ2-6; D may be TRBD1 (5 bases). This CDR3 has 15 amino acids. Between the trimmed V and J ends, which lost 4 bases and 8 bases, there was a span of 16 bases. The germline V gene has CDR1 SGHRS and CDR2 YFSETQ. The CDR3 loop reads CASSPGGLGPNVLTF. For the CDR3, the DNA is TGCGCCAGCAGCCCGGGTGGCCTGGGGCCCAACGTCCTGACTTTC.

The J gene is TRBJ2-1, the V gene TRBV2; a weak D match, TRBD2 (5 bases). From germline, CDR1 is SNHLY and CDR2 FYNNEI. The CDR3 spans 15 residues. The V end was cut by 8 bases, the J end by 6 bases, with 20 bases between. CDR3 region: CASGLRWETSNEQFF. CDR3 in DNA: TGTGCCAGCGGACTCCGGTGGGAGACGTCCAATGAGCAGTTCTTC.

This clonotype has just a few counts. The chain is built from TRBV20-1 and TRBJ1-6; 7 bases map to TRBD1. J lost 5 bases, V lost 1 base, and 8 bases had no gene match. Germline loops: CDR1 DFQATT, CDR2 SNEGSKA (reference sequence). The CDR3 contains 16 residues. CDR3 sequence reads: CSARASWDRHNSPLHF. CDR3 DNA sequence: TGCAGTGCTAGAGCTTCATGGGACAGACATAATTCACCCCTCCACTTT.

The chain couples TRBV20-1 to TRBJ1-5; a weak D match, TRBD1 (5 bases). The ends were cut back, 2 bases at V and 8 bases at J, with 19 bases in the middle. Germline V CDR1 and CDR2: DFQATT, SNEGSKA (reference sequence). The CDR3 is 15 residues long. The chain's CDR3 is CSARSEGRDVEPQHF. The CDR3 coding sequence is TGCAGTGCTAGATCGGAGGGCCGGGACGTAGAGCCCCAGCATTTT.